The T cell receptor (beta chain) described here comes from a study of blood T cell repertoires in COVID-19. Whole-study context: Sites across the United States, Italy and Spain contributed samples from acute and convalescent COVID-19. In each case, the material was cDNA or gDNA derived from T cells, B-cell-depleted T cells, or PBMCs.

Authors' data handling: Amplifying reference gene primers gave estimates of nucleated cell counts. Sequencing was performed with immunoSEQ multiplex PCR; in TCRdb, only in-frame clones are kept and a portion is missing. V, J and clone size were drawn from that table, and D and trimming were deduced from the DNA. The top ten clones hold 7.5% to 10% of a sample with 100,000 or so clones, around four fifths of them seen once. The receptor was derived from a man aged 40-55 years with active or convalescent COVID-19. Sequenced sample: peripheral blood.

The CDR3 protein is CASSPDFGTEAFF. For the CDR3, the DNA is TGTGCCAGCAGCCCGGACTTTGGGACTGAAGCTTTCTTT. The V gene is TRBV7-2, the J gene TRBJ1-1, with D hard to call. The CDR3 length is 13 residues. Trimming removed 5 bases at V and 5 bases at J, with 12 bases between. CDR1 is SGHTA and CDR2 is FQGNSA in the germline V gene.